The rows below give T cell receptor beta chains drawn from one sample of a study of blood T cell repertoires in COVID-19. Libraries were prepared by immunoSEQ multiplex PCR; TCRdb keeps only in-frame clonotypes and omits some of them. The table lists over 100,000 clones, about 90% of them singletons. The specimen sequenced was peripheral blood. Receptors were obtained from a man in his fifties with active COVID-19. Both conserved end residues are part of each CDR3. Fields, in order: CDR3 protein, CDR3 DNA, J gene, D gene, V gene, clone size. The D gene is left open where the match is weak. The size of a clone is reported for some rows only, either as once, few or many, or as a class for expanded clones.

CDR3: CASSSDRGRFTEAFF
DNA: TGTGCCAGCAGTTCGGACAGGGGGCGTTTCACTGAAGCTTTCTTT
J: TRBJ1-1
D: TRBD1
V: TRBV28
size: -

CDR3: CASSVRTDYGYTF
DNA: TGTGCCAGCAGCGTGAGAACCGACTATGGCTACACCTTC
J: TRBJ1-2
D: -
V: TRBV5-4
size: few

CDR3: CATSRVILTQSYEQYF
DNA: TGTGCCACCAGCAGGGTTATACTGACACAGTCCTACGAGCAGTACTTC
J: TRBJ2-7
D: -
V: TRBV15
size: -

CDR3: CAINMGAENSPLHF
DNA: TGTGCCATCAACATGGGGGCAGAAAATTCACCCCTCCACTTT
J: TRBJ1-6
D: -
V: TRBV10-3
size: -

CDR3: CASSRSNGEQYF
DNA: TGTGCCAGCAGTCGGTCTAACGGCGAGCAGTACTTC
J: TRBJ2-7
D: -
V: TRBV27
size: -

CDR3: CASSFTQGSRSPLHF
DNA: TGTGCCAGCAGCTTCACACAGGGGTCACGATCACCCCTCCACTTT
J: TRBJ1-6
D: TRBD1
V: TRBV7-6
size: -

CDR3: CASSLLGGAYEQYF
DNA: TGTGCCAGCAGCTTGCTAGGGGGTGCCTACGAGCAGTACTTC
J: TRBJ2-7
D: -
V: TRBV5-6
size: -

CDR3: CASSYPGRGYTF
DNA: TGTGCCAGCAGTTACCCAGGGAGGGGCTACACCTTC
J: TRBJ1-2
D: -
V: TRBV6-5
size: -

CDR3: CASSQDRGHGGYTF
DNA: TGTGCCAGCAGCCAAGATCGGGGACATGGTGGCTACACCTTC
J: TRBJ1-2
D: -
V: TRBV3-1/TRBV3-2
size: -

CDR3: CASRRTEQETQYF
DNA: TGTGCCAGCAGAAGGACAGAGCAAGAGACCCAGTACTTC
J: TRBJ2-5
D: -
V: TRBV2
size: -

CDR3: CASSLDRTRTDSLGELFF
DNA: TGTGCCAGCAGCTTAGACCGTACTCGCACCGACAGTCTCGGGGAGCTGTTTTTT
J: TRBJ2-2
D: -
V: TRBV11-2
size: few

CDR3: CASSFENLYEQYF
DNA: TGTGCCAGCAGCTTTGAGAACTTATACGAGCAGTACTTC
J: TRBJ2-7
D: -
V: TRBV5-6
size: once

CDR3: CAISDGGLGNQPQHF
DNA: TGTGCCATCAGTGACGGGGGACTAGGGAATCAGCCCCAGCATTTT
J: TRBJ1-5
D: -
V: TRBV10-3
size: -

CDR3: CASSRGLPGQSSYEQYF
DNA: TGTGCCAGCAGCCGAGGTTTGCCGGGACAGAGCTCCTACGAGCAGTACTTC
J: TRBJ2-7
D: TRBD1
V: TRBV14
size: -

CDR3: CASSNPGQGSEQFF
DNA: TGTGCCAGCAGTAACCCGGGACAGGGGTCTGAGCAGTTCTTC
J: TRBJ2-1
D: TRBD1
V: TRBV6-2/TRBV6-3
size: -

CDR3: CASTPRFGGINTEAFF
DNA: TGCGCCAGCACCCCCCGGTTCGGGGGGATAAACACTGAAGCTTTCTTT
J: TRBJ1-1
D: -
V: TRBV5-1
size: once

CDR3: CASSLDGHHGETQYF
DNA: TGTGCCAGCAGCTTAGACGGCCACCACGGGGAGACCCAGTACTTC
J: TRBJ2-5
D: -
V: TRBV7-2
size: -

CDR3: CAISGRRTPADTQYF
DNA: TGTGCCATCAGTGGGCGTCGGACTCCCGCAGATACGCAGTATTTT
J: TRBJ2-3
D: -
V: TRBV10-3
size: -

CDR3: CASSYLTGGNTEAFF
DNA: TGTGCCAGCAGTTACTTAACAGGGGGGAACACTGAAGCTTTCTTT
J: TRBJ1-1
D: TRBD1
V: TRBV6-2/TRBV6-3
size: once

CDR3: CASSLGRGTYEQYF
DNA: TGTGCCAGCAGCTTAGGTCGGGGAACCTACGAGCAGTACTTC
J: TRBJ2-7
D: -
V: TRBV11-2
size: -

CDR3: CASSDGLGGTQYF
DNA: TGTGCCAGCAGTGACGGGCTGGGAGGGACCCAGTACTTC
J: TRBJ2-5
D: -
V: TRBV6-4
size: -

CDR3: CASSIKLAGAQETQYF
DNA: TGTGCCAGTAGTATAAAACTAGCGGGGGCTCAAGAGACCCAGTACTTC
J: TRBJ2-5
D: TRBD2
V: TRBV19
size: -

CDR3: CASSLGLTGVSGNTIYF
DNA: TGTGCCAGCAGCTTAGGCCTGACAGGGGTTTCTGGAAACACCATATATTTT
J: TRBJ1-3
D: TRBD1
V: TRBV7-8
size: -

CDR3: CAISVGQGGGPQETQYF
DNA: TGTGCCATCAGTGTTGGCCAGGGCGGGGGTCCTCAAGAGACCCAGTACTTC
J: TRBJ2-5
D: TRBD2
V: TRBV10-3
size: -

CDR3: CASSLVQQETQYF
DNA: TGTGCCAGCAGCTTAGTACAGCAAGAGACCCAGTACTTC
J: TRBJ2-5
D: -
V: TRBV7-2
size: -

CDR3: CASSPRGGIGETQYF
DNA: TGTGCCAGCAGCCCAAGGGGGGGGATCGGCGAGACCCAGTACTTC
J: TRBJ2-5
D: -
V: TRBV7-3
size: -

CDR3: CASSRDRGGADTQYF
DNA: TGTGCCAGCAGCAGAGACAGGGGGGGAGCAGATACGCAGTATTTT
J: TRBJ2-3
D: TRBD1
V: TRBV5-4
size: -

CDR3: CASSLAATYEQYF
DNA: TGTGCCAGCAGCTTAGCGGCCACCTACGAGCAGTACTTC
J: TRBJ2-7
D: -
V: TRBV7-9
size: -

CDR3: CASSQDDGRGGEQYF
DNA: TGTGCCAGCAGCCAAGATGATGGCCGGGGAGGGGAGCAGTACTTC
J: TRBJ2-7
D: TRBD2
V: TRBV4-2
size: -

CDR3: CASRPRGSPQTGEQYF
DNA: TGTGCCAGCAGACCTAGGGGGAGCCCCCAAACGGGAGAGCAGTACTTC
J: TRBJ2-7
D: -
V: TRBV6-6
size: -

CDR3: CASSLVGGKEKLFF
DNA: TGTGCCAGCAGCTTGGTGGGAGGGAAAGAAAAACTGTTTTTT
J: TRBJ1-4
D: -
V: TRBV5-6
size: -

CDR3: CASSRTGEGESPLHF
DNA: TGTGCCAGCAGTCGTACAGGGGAAGGGGAATCACCCCTCCACTTT
J: TRBJ1-6
D: TRBD1
V: TRBV6-5
size: once

CDR3: CAISREQGEGQPQHF
DNA: TGTGCCATCAGCCGAGAACAGGGGGAAGGTCAGCCCCAGCATTTT
J: TRBJ1-5
D: TRBD1
V: TRBV10-3
size: -

CDR3: CAIRPGAGNTEAFF
DNA: TGTGCCATCAGGCCAGGGGCGGGGAACACTGAAGCTTTCTTT
J: TRBJ1-1
D: -
V: TRBV10-3
size: few

CDR3: CASSPSRGGDTGELFF
DNA: TGTGCCAGCAGCCCGAGTCGGGGGGGCGACACCGGGGAGCTGTTTTTT
J: TRBJ2-2
D: TRBD2
V: TRBV2
size: -

CDR3: CATSLNTRNKNIQYF
DNA: TGTGCCACCAGCTTAAATACAAGAAACAAAAACATTCAGTACTTC
J: TRBJ2-4
D: -
V: TRBV15
size: -

CDR3: CASSPRAGASTDTQYF
DNA: TGTGCCAGCAGCCCTCGAGCGGGGGCTAGCACAGATACGCAGTATTTT
J: TRBJ2-3
D: TRBD2
V: TRBV5-4
size: -

CDR3: CASGGPVDTQYF
DNA: TGTGCCAGTGGTGGGCCGGTAGATACGCAGTATTTT
J: TRBJ2-3
D: -
V: TRBV7-8
size: once

CDR3: CASSLGWAAGDTQYF
DNA: TGTGCCAGCAGCTTAGGGTGGGCAGCGGGCGATACGCAGTATTTT
J: TRBJ2-3
D: -
V: TRBV7-2
size: -

CDR3: CASSHAPGAGDSTQYF
DNA: TGTGCCAGCAGCCATGCGCCAGGAGCGGGGGACAGTACGCAGTATTTT
J: TRBJ2-3
D: -
V: TRBV3-1/TRBV3-2
size: -

CDR3: CASSHLRDRGTEAFF
DNA: TGTGCCAGCAGTCACCTCCGGGACAGGGGAACTGAAGCTTTCTTT
J: TRBJ1-1
D: TRBD1
V: TRBV27
size: once